What follows describes a single T cell receptor beta chain. Its specific antigen is unknown. Base qualities were left out, and no much larger clone turns up one base away. Using the deep immunoSEQ assay, TCR CDR3 regions were amplified from genomic DNA by multiplex PCR. Extracted genomic DNA from each cell subset was spread evenly across all wells of several immunoSEQ 96-well plates, with each plate serving as a replicate. Each replicate PCR for sorted subsets received around 0.2 ug genomic DNA, equal to about 30,000 T cell genomes. The purified libraries were quantified using a Qubit 3.0 fluorometer, sized with a Bioanalyzer 2100, and then quantified again using the KAPA Library Quantification kit. Every immunoSEQ 96-well plate was sequenced on a dedicated single-read 150-cycle Illumina NextSeq 550 flow cell. The study's processing was this. Because the immunoSEQ output held only junctional sequences and lacked quality scores, the filtering could not match the filtering applied to full-length reads. Sequences were annotated with PyIR, a Python wrapper for IgBLAST v1.9, using IMGT germline references to assign V/J genes and CDR3. Reads were filtered out if the reads had weak V/J assignments (E-value above 1e-6), no CDR3, stop codons, out-of-frame junctions, or ambiguous translated residues. V3J clonotypes were defined by identical inferred V gene, J gene, and CDR3 amino acid sequence. The percentage overlap between two repertoires was calculated by dividing the number of shared unique clonotypes by the size of the smaller repertoire. Repertoire richness was assessed with RTK rarefaction, the Chao1 estimator, and Recon v2.1 estimates of unobserved clonotypes. Generation probabilities for all TCRbeta clonotypes obtained by the gDNA method from four donors were computed using OLGA. Drawn from immuneACCESS, this table holds only the in-frame rearrangements with V and J called that TCRdb kept. Clones are partly lost; checked studies trace under half to an unresolved V gene and leave the rest unexplained. Clone size and the V and J calls come from that table; the DNA yielded D and trimming. The table for this sample lists over 2 million clones; around 93% of them were counted only once. The ten largest make up 0.37% of the sample.

Healthy HIV-negative adults with no recently reported acute infections or vaccinations were included as donors. Every donor was a Caucasian adult residing in Nashville, Tennessee, USA. CD4+ T cells were enriched by magnetic negative selection; naive cells were then positively selected on CD45RA, and the negative fraction formed the memory subset. After blood collection by leukapheresis, PBMCs were isolated using Ficoll-Histopaque density gradient centrifugation and then cryopreserved in the vapor phase of liquid nitrogen. Analytical flow cytometry was used to check the purity and quantity of each magnetically sorted T cell population. Genomic DNA was isolated from every sorted fraction and measured by UV absorbance on a Nanodrop 2000c. This entry comes from a study of shared clonotypes between healthy human individuals (dated by TCRdb to about 2020). With respect to the entire study: A few men and two women, aged 18 to 49 years, made up the cohort. For each donor, CD4 naive and CD4 memory were each given three plates, CD8 naive was given two plates, and CD8 memory was given one plate. To estimate repertoire size and how much clonotype sharing occurs between individuals, the study deeply sequenced the blood TCR repertoires of several healthy adults. Libraries were prepared and TCR repertoires were sequenced by different laboratories using diverse techniques, in order to increase sequencing depth and limit assay-specific biases. Each donor's leukapheresis produced roughly between about 0.8 and 8.9 billion PBMCs.

As encoded in the germline V gene (reference sequence), CDR1 is MNHEY while CDR2 is SMNVEV. The CDR3, from cysteine to phenylalanine, totals 13 residues. Only the CDR3 part of the read is kept: 39 bases, read in frame from the first base. Trimming costs V 1 base and J 6 bases, and their ends lie 9 bases apart. The investigation overall reported the following: Higher generation probabilities were observed for clonotypes shared by all four sorted-subset donors than for non-shared clonotypes. Because the study included a small number of donors, the genetic and exposure-history diversity represented was limited. Even with the large sequencing depth, rarefaction of the sorted-subset datasets indicated that sequencing was incomplete. Larger estimated clonotype richness was generally found for naive subsets than for memory subsets. Sampling was restricted to blood, and TCR repertoires in tissue are likely to differ from TCR repertoires in blood. Based on pairwise subsampling, the degree of clonotype sharing among donors was expected to be affected by sequencing depth. About 5% of naive CD4, approximately 3.7% of naive CD8, about 2.1% of memory CD4, and roughly 0.4% of memory CD8 clonotypes were shared across several donors.

Sequences were obtained from naive CD4+ T cells from PBMCs. The label giving this sample's cell subset or site can be read as: CD45RA+ positively selected. The chain was built from TRBV27 and TRBJ1-1; TRBD1 might be the D gene, on 6 matching bases. The clonotype comes from a man between 18 and 29 years old in good health. Some clones in this sample may be carry-over from other donors' samples. The CDR3 corresponds to CASSLYRESEAFF. The sequenced DNA: TGTGCCAGCAGTTTATACAGGGAATCTGAAGCTTTCTTT.